This T cell receptor (beta chain) comes out of a study of blood T cell repertoires in COVID-19. Trimming at V came to 4 bases and at J to 4 bases, leaving 10 bases not matched to a gene. The germline gives CDR1 SEHNR, CDR2 FQNEAQ (reference sequence). The CDR3 has 16 residues. Measured with immunoSEQ multiplex PCR; TCRdb has only the in-frame clones, and not every one. The sample lists 180,000 or so clones; roughly 76% were seen once. This clonotype originated in a woman in her 40s with COVID-19, enrolled during active disease. The chain is built from TRBV7-9 and TRBJ2-1; the match to TRBD1 covers 7 bases. Sequenced material: peripheral blood. CDR3 in DNA: TGTGCCAGCAGCTCCCCAGACAGGGTAGGATACAATGAGCAGTTCTTC. Its protein is CASSSPDRVGYNEQFF. The whole variable domain, remainder taken from reference TRBV7-9 and TRBJ2-1, is DTGVSQNPRHKITKRGQNVTFRCDPISEHNRLYWYRQTLGQGPEFLTYFQNEAQLEKSRLLSDRFSAERPKGSFSTLEIQRTEQGDSAMYLCASSSPDRVGYNEQFFGPGTRLTVL.